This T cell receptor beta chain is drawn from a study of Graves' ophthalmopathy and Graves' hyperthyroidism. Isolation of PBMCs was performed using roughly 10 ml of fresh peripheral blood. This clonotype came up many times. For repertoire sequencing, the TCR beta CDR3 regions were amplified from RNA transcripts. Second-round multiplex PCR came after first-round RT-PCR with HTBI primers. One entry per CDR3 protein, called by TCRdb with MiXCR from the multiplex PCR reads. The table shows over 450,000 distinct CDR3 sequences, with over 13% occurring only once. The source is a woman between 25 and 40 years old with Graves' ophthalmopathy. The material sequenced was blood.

CDR3 DNA: TGTGCCAGCAGCCCGAGCCCCAGGGGACACCTCACTGAAGCTTTCTTT. The encoded protein is CASSPSPRGHLTEAFF. The V and J genes are TRBV9 and TRBJ1-1; D might be TRBD1 (6 bases). This CDR3 spans 16 amino acids. V shed 4 bases and J shed 4 bases, with 20 bases lying between them. From germline, CDR1 is SGDLS and CDR2 YYNGEE.